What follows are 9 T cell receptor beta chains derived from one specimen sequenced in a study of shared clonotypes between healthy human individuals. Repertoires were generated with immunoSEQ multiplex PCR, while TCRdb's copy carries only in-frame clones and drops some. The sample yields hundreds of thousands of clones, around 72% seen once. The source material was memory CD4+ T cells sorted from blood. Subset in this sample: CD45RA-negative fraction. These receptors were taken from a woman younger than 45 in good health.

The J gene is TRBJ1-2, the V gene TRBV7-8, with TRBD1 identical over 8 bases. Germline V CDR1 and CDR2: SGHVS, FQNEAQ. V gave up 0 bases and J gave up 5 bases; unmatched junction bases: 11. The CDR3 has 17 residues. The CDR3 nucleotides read TGTGCCAGCAGCTTAGCGAGAGTAGACAGGGGTGTGTATGGCTACACCTTC. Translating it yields CASSLARVDRGVYGYTF.

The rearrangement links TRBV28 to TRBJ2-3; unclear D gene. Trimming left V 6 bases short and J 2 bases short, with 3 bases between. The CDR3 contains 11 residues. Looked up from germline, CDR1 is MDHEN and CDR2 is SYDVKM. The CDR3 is CASRATDTQYF. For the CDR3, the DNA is TGTGCCAGCAGAGCCACAGATACGCAGTATTTT.

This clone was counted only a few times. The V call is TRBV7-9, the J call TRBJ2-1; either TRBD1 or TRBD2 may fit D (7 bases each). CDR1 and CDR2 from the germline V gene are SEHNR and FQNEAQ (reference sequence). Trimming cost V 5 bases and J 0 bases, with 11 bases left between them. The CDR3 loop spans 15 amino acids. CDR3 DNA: TGTGCCAGCAGCCAGGGGGAGGGCTCCTACAATGAGCAGTTCTTC. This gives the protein CASSQGEGSYNEQFF.

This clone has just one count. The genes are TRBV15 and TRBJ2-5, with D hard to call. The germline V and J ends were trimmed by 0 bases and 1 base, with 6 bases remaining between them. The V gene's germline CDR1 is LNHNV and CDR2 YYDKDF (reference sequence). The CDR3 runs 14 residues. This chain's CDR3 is CATSRDRAQETQYF. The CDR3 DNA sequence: TGTGCCACCAGCAGAGATAGGGCCCAAGAGACCCAGTACTTC.

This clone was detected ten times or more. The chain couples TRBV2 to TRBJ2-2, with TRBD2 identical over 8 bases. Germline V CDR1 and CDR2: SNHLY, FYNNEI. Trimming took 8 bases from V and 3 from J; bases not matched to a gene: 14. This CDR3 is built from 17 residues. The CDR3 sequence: CASQKRLAPIDTGELFF. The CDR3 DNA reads TGTGCCAGCCAAAAAAGACTAGCGCCCATCGACACCGGGGAGCTGTTTTTT. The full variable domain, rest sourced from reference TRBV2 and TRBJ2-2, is EPEVTQTPSHQVTQMGQEVILRCVPISNHLYFYWYRQILGQKVEFLVSFYNNEISEKSEIFDDQFSVERPDGSNFTLKIRSTKLEDSAMYFCASQKRLAPIDTGELFFGEGSRLTVL.

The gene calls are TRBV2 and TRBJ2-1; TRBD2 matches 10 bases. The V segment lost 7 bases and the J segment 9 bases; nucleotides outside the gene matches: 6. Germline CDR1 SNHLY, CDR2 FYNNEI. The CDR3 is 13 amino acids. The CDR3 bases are TGTGCCAGCACTCCGGGACTAGCGTCTGAGCAGTTCTTC. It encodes CASTPGLASEQFF.

CDR3 sequence: CASSGTGNQPQHF. In nucleotides, the CDR3 is TGTGCCAGCAGTGGGACAGGAAATCAGCCCCAGCATTTT. V gene TRBV6-5 combines with J gene TRBJ1-5; the match to TRBD1 covers 8 bases. The trim removed 5 bases at V and 4 bases at J, leaving 1 base unmatched. Looked up from germline, CDR1 is MNHEY and CDR2 is SVGAGI. CDR3 length equals 13 residues.

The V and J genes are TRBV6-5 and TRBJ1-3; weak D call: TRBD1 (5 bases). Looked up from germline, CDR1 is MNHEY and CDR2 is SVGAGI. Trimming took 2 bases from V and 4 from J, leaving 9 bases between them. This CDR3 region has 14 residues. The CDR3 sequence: CASSYGGEGNTIYF. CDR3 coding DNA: TGTGCCAGCAGTTACGGGGGTGAAGGAAACACCATATATTTT.

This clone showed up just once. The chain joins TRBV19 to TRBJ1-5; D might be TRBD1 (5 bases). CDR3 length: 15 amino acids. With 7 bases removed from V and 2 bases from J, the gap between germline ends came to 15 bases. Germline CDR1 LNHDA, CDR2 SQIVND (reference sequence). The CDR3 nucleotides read TGTGCCAGTAAAGCCCGGGACTGGGGCAATCAGCCCCAGCATTTT. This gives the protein CASKARDWGNQPQHF.